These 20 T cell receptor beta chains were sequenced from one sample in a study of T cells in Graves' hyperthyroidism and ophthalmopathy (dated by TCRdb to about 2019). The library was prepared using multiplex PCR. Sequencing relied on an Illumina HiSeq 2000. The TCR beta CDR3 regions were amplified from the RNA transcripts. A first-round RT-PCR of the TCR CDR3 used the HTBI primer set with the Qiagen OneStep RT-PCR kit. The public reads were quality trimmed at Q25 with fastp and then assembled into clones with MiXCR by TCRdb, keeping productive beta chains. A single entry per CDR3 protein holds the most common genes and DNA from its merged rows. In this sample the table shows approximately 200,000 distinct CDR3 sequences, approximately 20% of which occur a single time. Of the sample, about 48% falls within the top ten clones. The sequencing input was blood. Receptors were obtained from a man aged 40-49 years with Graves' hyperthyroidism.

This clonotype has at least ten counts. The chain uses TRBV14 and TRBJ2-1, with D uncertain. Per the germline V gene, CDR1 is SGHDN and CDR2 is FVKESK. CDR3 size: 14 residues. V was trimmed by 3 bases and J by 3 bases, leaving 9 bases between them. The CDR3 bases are TGTGCCAGCAGCCAGGAAGGCTTCTACAATGAGCAGTTCTTC. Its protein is CASSQEGFYNEQFF.

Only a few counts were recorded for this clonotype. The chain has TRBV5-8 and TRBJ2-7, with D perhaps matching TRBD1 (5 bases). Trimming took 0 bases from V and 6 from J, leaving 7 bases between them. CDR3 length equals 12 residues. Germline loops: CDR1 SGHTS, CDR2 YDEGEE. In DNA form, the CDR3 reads TGTGCCAGCAGCTTGGTGCAGGGCGAGCAGTACTTC. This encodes CASSLVQGEQYF.

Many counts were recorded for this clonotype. CDR3 region: CSARARDSPLHF. CDR3 nucleotides: TGCAGTGCTAGAGCCAGGGACTCACCCCTCCACTTT. The chain couples TRBV20-1 to TRBJ1-6; D is possibly TRBD1 (5 bases). Germline V gives CDR1 DFQATT, CDR2 SNEGSKA (reference sequence). V dropped 1 base and J dropped 10 bases, with 8 bases sitting between them. This CDR3 has 12 amino acids.

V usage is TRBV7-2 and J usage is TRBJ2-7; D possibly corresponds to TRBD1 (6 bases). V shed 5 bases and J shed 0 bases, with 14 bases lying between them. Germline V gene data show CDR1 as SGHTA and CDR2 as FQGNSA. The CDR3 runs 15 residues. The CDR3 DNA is TGTGCCAGCAGCCCAGGGGACCGAAGCTCCTACGAGCAGTACTTC. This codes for CASSPGDRSSYEQYF.

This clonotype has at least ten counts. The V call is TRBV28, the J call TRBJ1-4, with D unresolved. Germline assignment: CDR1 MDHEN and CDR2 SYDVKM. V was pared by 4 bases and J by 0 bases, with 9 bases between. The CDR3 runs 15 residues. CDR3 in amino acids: CASSSRSATNEKLFF. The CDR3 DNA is TGTGCCAGCAGTTCTAGGAGCGCAACTAATGAAAAACTGTTTTTT.

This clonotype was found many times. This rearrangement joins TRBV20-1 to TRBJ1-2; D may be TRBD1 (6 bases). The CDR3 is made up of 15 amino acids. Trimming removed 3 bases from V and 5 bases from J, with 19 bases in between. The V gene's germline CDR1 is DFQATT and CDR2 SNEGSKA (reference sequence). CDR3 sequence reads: CSARAPGQGQYGYTF. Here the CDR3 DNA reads TGCAGTGCTAGGGCACCGGGACAAGGGCAATATGGCTACACCTTC.

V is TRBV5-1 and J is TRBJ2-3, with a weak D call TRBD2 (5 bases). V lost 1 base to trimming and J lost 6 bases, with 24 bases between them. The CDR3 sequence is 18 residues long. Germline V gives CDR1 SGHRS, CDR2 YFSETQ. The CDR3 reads CASSLNSIGLRGGDTQYF. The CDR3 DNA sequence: TGCGCCAGCAGCTTGAATTCGATCGGCTTACGCGGCGGGGATACGCAGTATTTT.

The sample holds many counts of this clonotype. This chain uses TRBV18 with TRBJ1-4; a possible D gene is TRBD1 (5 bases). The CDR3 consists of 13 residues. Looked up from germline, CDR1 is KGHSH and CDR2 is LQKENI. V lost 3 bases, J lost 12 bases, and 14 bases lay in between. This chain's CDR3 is CASSPTREAELFF. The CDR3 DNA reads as TGTGCCAGCTCACCTACCAGGGAGGCGGAACTGTTTTTT.

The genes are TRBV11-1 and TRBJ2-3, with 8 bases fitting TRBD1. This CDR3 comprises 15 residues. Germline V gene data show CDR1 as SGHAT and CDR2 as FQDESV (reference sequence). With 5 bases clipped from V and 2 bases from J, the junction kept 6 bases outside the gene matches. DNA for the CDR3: TGTGCCAGCAGCCAACAGGGGGTCTTCACAGATACGCAGTATTTT. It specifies CASSQQGVFTDTQYF.

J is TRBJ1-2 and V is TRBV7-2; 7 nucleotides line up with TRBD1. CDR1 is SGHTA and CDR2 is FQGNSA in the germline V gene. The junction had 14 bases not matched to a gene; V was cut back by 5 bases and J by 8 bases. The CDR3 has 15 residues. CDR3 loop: CASSTYRGESLGYTF. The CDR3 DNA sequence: TGTGCCAGCAGCACCTACAGGGGAGAGTCTTTAGGCTACACCTTC.

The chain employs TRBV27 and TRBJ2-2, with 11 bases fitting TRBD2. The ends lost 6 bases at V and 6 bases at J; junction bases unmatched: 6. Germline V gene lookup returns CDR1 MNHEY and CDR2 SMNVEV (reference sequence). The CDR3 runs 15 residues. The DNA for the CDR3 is TGTGCCAGCAGGAGATTAGCGGGGGGGGCCGGGGAGCTGTTTTTT. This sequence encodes CASRRLAGGAGELFF.

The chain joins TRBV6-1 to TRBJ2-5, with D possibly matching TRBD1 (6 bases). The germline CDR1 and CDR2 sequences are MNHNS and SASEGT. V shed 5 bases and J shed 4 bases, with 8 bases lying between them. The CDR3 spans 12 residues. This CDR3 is CASSQQGETQYF. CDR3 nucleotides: TGTGCCAGCAGTCAACAGGGAGAGACCCAGTACTTC.

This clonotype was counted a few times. In DNA form, the CDR3 reads TGTGCCAGCAACCTCCTAGAGTTCGGCACCGCCGGGGAGCTGTTTTTT. Protein: CASNLLEFGTAGELFF. This sequence joins TRBV6-7 and TRBJ2-2; D uncertain. TRBV6-7 is an ORF, with its function uncertain. The CDR3 extends over 16 amino acids. Between the trimmed V and J ends, which lost 7 bases and 6 bases, there was a span of 21 bases.

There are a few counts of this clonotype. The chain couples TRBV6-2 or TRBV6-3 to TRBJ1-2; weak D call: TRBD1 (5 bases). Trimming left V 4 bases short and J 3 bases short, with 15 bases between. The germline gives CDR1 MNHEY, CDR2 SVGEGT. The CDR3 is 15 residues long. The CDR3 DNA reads TGTGCCAGCAGTTCCGTCGGGATGGGGGACTATGGCTACACCTTC. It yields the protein CASSSVGMGDYGYTF.

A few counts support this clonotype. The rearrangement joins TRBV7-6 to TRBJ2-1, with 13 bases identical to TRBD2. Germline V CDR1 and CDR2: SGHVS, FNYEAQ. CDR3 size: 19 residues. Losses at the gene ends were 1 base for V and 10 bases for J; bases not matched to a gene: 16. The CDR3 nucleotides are TGTGCCAGCAGCTTAGGACCCCCACTAGCGGGGGGGCCGCATCAAGAGCAGTTCTTC. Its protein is CASSLGPPLAGGPHQEQFF.

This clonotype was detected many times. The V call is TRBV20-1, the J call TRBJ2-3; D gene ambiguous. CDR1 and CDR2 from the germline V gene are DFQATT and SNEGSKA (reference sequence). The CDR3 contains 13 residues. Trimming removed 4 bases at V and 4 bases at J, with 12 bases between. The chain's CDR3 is CSAIYRAPDTQYF. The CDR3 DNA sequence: TGCAGTGCTATCTACCGGGCGCCAGATACGCAGTATTTT.

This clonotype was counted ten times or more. The CDR3 loop is CASSVAQVNTEAFF. In DNA form, the CDR3 reads TGTGCCAGCAGCGTCGCGCAGGTGAACACTGAAGCTTTCTTT. The genes are TRBV9 and TRBJ1-1; D not resolved. The germline CDR1 and CDR2 sequences are SGDLS and YYNGEE. This CDR3 has 14 amino acids. With 2 bases removed from V and 0 bases from J, the gap between germline ends came to 8 bases.

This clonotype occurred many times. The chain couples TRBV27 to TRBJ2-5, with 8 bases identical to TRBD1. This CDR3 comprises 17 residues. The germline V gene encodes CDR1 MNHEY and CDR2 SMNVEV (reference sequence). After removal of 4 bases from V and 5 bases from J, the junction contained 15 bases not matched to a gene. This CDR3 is CASSSATNTGGRETQYF. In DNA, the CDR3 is TGTGCCAGCAGTTCAGCCACGAATACAGGGGGTAGGGAGACCCAGTACTTC.

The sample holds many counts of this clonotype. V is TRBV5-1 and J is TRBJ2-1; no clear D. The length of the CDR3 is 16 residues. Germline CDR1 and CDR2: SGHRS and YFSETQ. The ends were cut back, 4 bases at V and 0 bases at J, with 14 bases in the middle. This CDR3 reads CASSLTLAPSYNEQFF. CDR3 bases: TGCGCCAGCAGCCTCACCCTCGCCCCCTCCTACAATGAGCAGTTCTTC.

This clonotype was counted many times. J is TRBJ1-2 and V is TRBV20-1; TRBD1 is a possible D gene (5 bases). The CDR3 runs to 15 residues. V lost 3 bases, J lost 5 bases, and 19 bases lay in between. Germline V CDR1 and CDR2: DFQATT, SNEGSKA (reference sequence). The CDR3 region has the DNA TGCAGTGCTAGTCTCCGACAGTCCATTACGTATGGCTACACCTTC. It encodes CSASLRQSITYGYTF.